These 29 T cell receptor beta chains were all obtained from the same sample, sequenced in a study of T-cell reconstitution after alpha-beta-depleted transplantation in children. Unique molecular identifiers were built into the TCRbeta library. TCRdb passed the PCR reads through MiXCR, listing each CDR3 protein once. The sample lists roughly 200,000 distinct CDR3 sequences; approximately 10% were seen once. The sequencing used PBMCs, collected before TCRalphabeta/CD19-depleted stem cell transplant. Source of these receptors: a child younger than two with acute myeloid leukemia, due to receive a stem cell transplant.

This clonotype came up a few times. The rearrangement links TRBV19 to TRBJ2-5; 13 bases agree with TRBD2. This CDR3 has 16 amino acids. V was pared by 3 bases and J by 3 bases, with 4 bases of the junction left unmatched. Germline CDR1 and CDR2: LNHDA and SQIVND (reference sequence). CDR3 in amino acids: CASSILGLAGEETQYF. In nucleotides, the CDR3 is TGTGCCAGTAGTATCCTCGGACTAGCGGGAGAAGAGACCCAGTACTTC.

This clonotype showed up many times. V gene TRBV5-5 combines with J gene TRBJ2-3, with D unresolved. Trimming took off 5 bases at V and 3 bases at J, with 16 bases between the two ends. The CDR3 totals 15 residues. Germline V gene data show CDR1 as SGHKS and CDR2 as YYEKEE (reference sequence). CDR3 bases: TGTGCCAGCAGTTTACCGTTAGATAGGACAGATACGCAGTATTTT. It encodes CASSLPLDRTDTQYF. The variable domain in full, with the rest retrieved from reference TRBV5-5 and TRBJ2-3, is DAGVTQSPTHLIKTRGQQVTLRCSPISGHKSVSWYQQVLGQGPQFIFQYYEKEERGRGNFPDRFSARQFPNYSSELNVNALLLGDSALYLCASSLPLDRTDTQYFGPGTRLTVL.

This clonotype was seen repeatedly, ten times or more. This sequence joins TRBV20-1 and TRBJ2-7; the match to TRBD2 covers 9 bases. This CDR3 is built from 11 residues. After removal of 4 bases from V and 6 bases from J, the junction contained 1 base not matched to a gene. From germline, CDR1 is DFQATT and CDR2 SNEGSKA (reference sequence). CDR3 sequence: CSATSGAEQYF. The CDR3 DNA follows: TGCAGTGCTACTAGCGGGGCCGAGCAGTACTTC.

At least ten counts were recorded for this clonotype. CDR3 in DNA: TGTGCCAGCAGCAAGACCGATCAGCCCCAGCATTTT. Translating it yields CASSKTDQPQHF. V usage is TRBV16 and J usage is TRBJ1-5, with unresolved D. This CDR3 is 12 amino acids long. V was pared by 5 bases and J by 5 bases, with 7 bases between. Germline CDR1 is KGHSY and CDR2 is FQNENV.

This clonotype was counted ten times or more. The V call is TRBV28, the J call TRBJ1-2; D is ambiguous. CDR3 size: 13 residues. V was cut by 2 bases and J by 5 bases, with 9 bases left in between. Germline V gene lookup returns CDR1 MDHEN and CDR2 SYDVKM. CDR3 in amino acids: CASSLQQKYGYTF. In DNA, the CDR3 is TGTGCCAGCAGTTTACAGCAAAAATATGGCTACACCTTC.

This clonotype was recorded many times. The V call is TRBV28, the J call TRBJ2-7; 7 bases are shared with TRBD1. The CDR3 spans 15 residues. Germline loops: CDR1 MDHEN, CDR2 SYDVKM. V lost 4 bases and J lost 2; bases outside the gene matches: 8. CDR3 DNA sequence: TGTGCCAGCAGTTCCCCGGGACAGAACACCTACGAGCAGTACTTC. Residues: CASSSPGQNTYEQYF.

In its sample, this clonotype was seen many times. J is TRBJ2-1 and V is TRBV5-1, with 9 bases matching TRBD2. The CDR3 totals 17 residues. CDR1 is SGHRS, CDR2 YFSETQ, per germline. Trimming cost V 0 bases and J 1 base; bases outside gene matches: 5. CDR3 loop: CASSLESSGASYNEQFF. CDR3 in DNA: TGCGCCAGCAGCTTGGAGTCTAGCGGGGCTTCCTACAATGAGCAGTTCTTC. Full variable domain (missing parts from reference TRBV5-1 and TRBJ2-1): KAGVTQTPRYLIKTRGQQVTLSCSPISGHRSVSWYQQTPGQGLQFLFEYFSETQRNKGNFPGRFSGRQFSNSRSEMNVSTLELGDSALYLCASSLESSGASYNEQFFGPGTRLTVL.

This clonotype was seen ten or more times. The gene calls are TRBV5-1 and TRBJ2-1; possibly TRBD1 or TRBD2 for D (5 bases each). The germline V gene encodes CDR1 SGHRS and CDR2 YFSETQ. This CDR3 region has 15 residues. V lost 0 bases and J 6 bases, leaving 13 bases between the germline ends. The CDR3 nucleotides are TGCGCCAGCAGCTTGGCCATAGGGACCTTCAATGAGCAGTTCTTC. It is translated as CASSLAIGTFNEQFF.

This clonotype was counted at least ten times. V gene TRBV7-2 combines with J gene TRBJ1-3, with D unclear. CDR3 length equals 13 residues. Trimming took 0 bases from V and 7 from J, leaving 7 bases between them. CDR1 is SGHTA, CDR2 FQGNSA, per germline. The CDR3 sequence is CASSLAMRNTIYF. The CDR3 DNA is TGTGCCAGCAGCTTAGCCATGCGGAACACCATATATTTT.

By proportion, this clonotype is medium-sized. This rearrangement joins TRBV12-3 or TRBV12-4 to TRBJ2-2, with 7 positions matching TRBD2. Losses at the gene ends were 10 bases for V and 5 bases for J; bases not matched to a gene: 7. The CDR3 covers 13 residues. In DNA, the CDR3 is TGTGCCAACAGACTAGCCGGGACCGGGGAGCTGTTTTTT. Protein: CANRLAGTGELFF.

Many counts were recorded for this clonotype. The gene calls are TRBV7-6 and TRBJ2-5, with 9 nucleotides matching TRBD1. The junction had 9 bases not matched to a gene; V was cut back by 5 bases and J by 5 bases. The CDR3 totals 15 residues. Germline CDR1 SGHVS, CDR2 FNYEAQ. CDR3 in amino acids: CASSPRTGARETQYF. In DNA form, the CDR3 reads TGTGCCAGCAGCCCAAGGACAGGGGCCCGTGAGACCCAGTACTTC.

This clonotype came up many times. The chain recombines TRBV7-3 with TRBJ2-2; TRBD2 might be the D (6 bases). CDR1 and CDR2 from the germline V gene are SGHTA and FQGTGA. The CDR3 is made up of 14 amino acids. Between the trimmed V and J ends, which lost 5 bases and 5 bases, there was a span of 12 bases. Written as DNA, the CDR3 is TGTGCCAGCAGCCATAGCGGTGCAACCGGGGAGCTGTTTTTT. It translates to CASSHSGATGELFF.

This clonotype was observed many times. V and J are TRBV30 and TRBJ2-7, with 10 bases matching TRBD2. CDR1 is GTSNPN, CDR2 SVGIG, per germline (reference sequence). V lost 3 bases and J lost 2; bases outside the gene matches: 4. CDR3 length: 14 amino acids. This CDR3 is CAWSVAGGTYEQYF. The CDR3 DNA is TGTGCCTGGAGCGTAGCGGGAGGAACCTACGAGCAGTACTTC.

The genes are TRBV5-1 and TRBJ2-1; a possible D gene is TRBD2 (6 bases). Germline V gene lookup returns CDR1 SGHRS and CDR2 YFSETQ. Trimming removed 5 bases from V and 4 bases from J, with 10 bases in between. CDR3 length: 13 amino acids. In DNA, the CDR3 is TGCGCCAGCAGGTGGGACTTATACAATGAGCAGTTCTTC. Translation gives CASRWDLYNEQFF.

As concerns this clonotype: This may stem from a read error, because a much larger clone lies one nucleotide away. V gene TRBV6-2 or TRBV6-3 combines with J gene TRBJ2-5; D tentatively reads TRBD1 or TRBD2 (5 bases each). Per the germline V gene, CDR1 is MNHEY and CDR2 is SVGEGT. This CDR3 has 12 amino acids. In DNA form, the CDR3 reads TGTGGCAGCAGTTGGGGGCAAGAGACCCAGTACTTC. The encoded protein is CGSSWGQETQYF.

This clonotype was recorded at least ten times. The rearrangement links TRBV12-3 or TRBV12-4 to TRBJ2-3; TRBD2 agrees at 10 bases. The CDR3 length is 15 residues. The V gene end was trimmed by 8 bases and the J gene end by 4 bases; junction bases not matched to a gene: 9. The CDR3, as DNA: TGTGCCAGCTCTGTGCTAGCGGGAGTCTCAGATACGCAGTATTTT. The encoded protein is CASSVLAGVSDTQYF.

Of note for this clonotype: A read error may explain this, as a much larger clone is one base away. The chain joins TRBV7-2 to TRBJ1-5, with no clear D. V was cut by 2 bases and J by 3 bases, with 2 bases left in between. The germline V gene encodes CDR1 SGHTA and CDR2 FQGNSA. The CDR3 loop spans 12 amino acids. The CDR3 loop is CASSLFNQPQHF. CDR3 nucleotides: TGTGCCAGCAGCTTATTCAATCAGCCCCAGCATTTT.

This clonotype has a count of ten or more. CDR3 loop: CASSSPAGLYNEQFF. The CDR3 DNA follows: TGTGCCAGCAGTTCCCCCGCGGGGCTCTACAATGAGCAGTTCTTC. V gene TRBV28 combines with J gene TRBJ2-1; D may be TRBD2 (6 bases). With 4 bases removed from V and 3 bases from J, the gap between germline ends came to 13 bases. This CDR3 region has 15 residues. Germline values: CDR1 MDHEN, CDR2 SYDVKM.

Many counts were recorded for this clonotype. The genes are TRBV6-5 and TRBJ2-3; possibly TRBD2 for D (6 bases). V was pared by 2 bases and J by 2 bases, with 14 bases between. The CDR3 runs to 16 residues. Germline loops: CDR1 MNHEY, CDR2 SVGAGI. The CDR3 spells CASSYPSGYPTDTQYF. The DNA for the CDR3 is TGTGCCAGCAGTTACCCAAGCGGGTATCCCACAGATACGCAGTATTTT.

This clonotype appeared many times. V usage is TRBV28 and J usage is TRBJ2-1; 7 bases agree with TRBD1. With 0 bases clipped from V and 6 bases from J, the junction kept 14 bases outside the gene matches. The CDR3 runs to 18 residues. From germline, CDR1 is MDHEN and CDR2 SYDVKM. The CDR3 protein is CASSLWSVDRDLANEQFF. DNA of the CDR3: TGTGCCAGCAGTTTATGGAGCGTTGACAGGGATCTGGCCAATGAGCAGTTCTTC.

This clonotype was found many times. The rearrangement uses TRBV6-4 and TRBJ2-1, with D maybe TRBD1 (6 bases). The CDR3 runs to 13 residues. V was pared by 6 bases and J by 7 bases, with 13 bases between. Germline V lookup: CDR1 MRHNA, CDR2 SNTAGT. The CDR3 loop is CASSQQGRNEQFF. The CDR3 bases are TGTGCCAGCAGCCAACAGGGCAGGAATGAGCAGTTCTTC.

This clonotype was seen at least ten times. V is TRBV4-1 and J is TRBJ1-1; the D is unclear. Trimming took 1 base from V and 0 from J, leaving 9 bases between them. CDR3 length equals 15 residues. Germline-derived CDR1 and CDR2 are MGHRA and YSYEKL. Here the CDR3 DNA reads TGCGCCAGCAGCCAAGGGGAGGCGGTGAACACTGAAGCTTTCTTT. Protein: CASSQGEAVNTEAFF.

Turning to this clonotype: The junction differs from germline at one of its ends, possibly a read error. The chain recombines TRBV10-1 with TRBJ2-2; D may be TRBD1 or TRBD2 (5 bases each). Germline loops: CDR1 WNHNN, CDR2 SYGVQD (reference sequence). The CDR3 has 15 amino acids. The CDR3 DNA follows: TGCACCAGCAGTGAATACGGCAGAGGGGCCGGGGAGCTGTTTTTT. Translated, it gives CTSSEYGRGAGELFF.

Many counts were recorded for this clonotype. CDR3 in DNA: TGTGCCAGCAGGGGGGGGAATCCCTACGAGCAGTACTTC. This codes for CASRGGNPYEQYF. The chain recombines TRBV7-2 with TRBJ2-7; 7 bases align to TRBD2. This CDR3 is built from 13 residues. V was clipped by 6 bases and J by 2 bases; unmatched bases: 4. Germline V lookup: CDR1 SGHTA, CDR2 FQGNSA.

This clonotype showed up many times. The chain employs TRBV29-1 and TRBJ1-2; D ambiguous. The CDR3 sequence is 9 residues long. CDR1 SQVTM and CDR2 ANQGSEA come from the germline V gene. V gave up 2 bases and J gave up 7 bases, with 2 bases separating them. The DNA of the CDR3 is TGCAGCGTTGAAAGTGGCTACACCTTC. Protein: CSVESGYTF.

In its sample, this clonotype was seen many times. The chain employs TRBV20-1 and TRBJ1-2; TRBD1 matches 7 bases. The CDR3 extends over 15 amino acids. The germline V gene has CDR1 DFQATT and CDR2 SNEGSKA (reference sequence). V lost 5 bases to trimming and J lost 1 base; unmatched junction nucleotides: 10. Written as DNA, the CDR3 is TGCAGTGCTCCCGAGGGGGCGCCCGGTAACTATGGCTACACCTTC. Protein product: CSAPEGAPGNYGYTF.

A note on this clonotype: The junction shows a germline mismatch at one end, possibly a read error. This chain uses TRBV3-1 with TRBJ2-1, with 7 bases lining up with TRBD2. This CDR3 contains 17 residues. Germline values: CDR1 LGHDT, CDR2 YNNKEL (reference sequence). CDR3 in amino acids: CASSQDNQAGWYNEQFF. The CDR3 DNA is TGTGCTAGCAGCCAAGATAACCAAGCGGGGTGGTACAATGAGCAGTTCTTC.

This clonotype was counted at least ten times. This chain joins TRBV2 and TRBJ2-1; D may match TRBD1 or TRBD2 (5 bases each). The CDR3 runs 14 residues. Trimming pared 4 bases from V and 8 bases from J, leaving 15 bases between. CDR1 and CDR2 (germline): SNHLY, FYNNEI. The CDR3 nucleotides are TGTGCCAGCAGTGGGCAGGGACGTAGCGATGAGCAGTTCTTC. This translates into CASSGQGRSDEQFF.

This clonotype was detected many times. This rearrangement joins TRBV4-2 to TRBJ2-3; D remains ambiguous. CDR1 LGHNA and CDR2 YNFKEQ come from the germline V gene. V was trimmed by 0 bases and J by 6 bases, leaving 10 bases between them. This CDR3 is built from 14 residues. The CDR3 DNA reads as TGTGCCAGCAGCCAAGAACGGGTAGGGGATACGCAGTATTTT. This translates into CASSQERVGDTQYF.